The 15 T cell receptor beta chains below come from one sample, sequenced in a study of Ad26.COV2.S vaccination and SARS-CoV-2 variants. Treatment described: about 20 received Ad26.COV2.S at low or high dose, single or two shots; 5 received placebo; per-sample allocation not given. Collection of the samples took place on day 63 after the first injection of vaccine or placebo. Libraries were prepared by immunoSEQ multiplex PCR; TCRdb keeps only in-frame clonotypes and omits some of them. There are some 270,000 clones in the sample; around 85% occur only once, and approximately 3% lies in the top ten. The sample was peripheral blood, taken in a trial of Ad26.COV2.S vaccine versus placebo. Receptors were obtained from a person between 18 and 60 years old who received the Ad26.COV2.S COVID-19 vaccine or a placebo.

This rearrangement joins TRBV6-2 or TRBV6-3 to TRBJ1-1; TRBD1 matches at 9 bases. The CDR3 consists of 13 residues. Unmatched junction bases numbered 9, after V lost 2 bases and J lost 14 bases. Germline CDR1 reads MNHEY; CDR2 reads SVGEGT. As DNA, the CDR3 is TGTGCCAGCAGTTACGGGACAGGGAGATCGAGCTTCTTT. Translated: CASSYGTGRSSFF.

This chain connects TRBV29-1 to TRBJ1-1; no definite D call. The germline CDR1 and CDR2 sequences are SQVTM and ANQGSEA. Trimming removed 0 bases at V and 10 bases at J, with 15 bases between. The CDR3 is 13 amino acids. The CDR3 DNA is TGCAGCGTTGAAGATCGGAGTGGGGAGCGAGCTTTCTTT. It translates to CSVEDRSGERAFF.

This clone is a singleton in its sample. CDR3 region: CASSKAGDSGQFNQPQHF. The CDR3 DNA sequence: TGTGCCAGCAGCAAAGCGGGGGATTCTGGACAGTTCAATCAGCCCCAGCATTTT. V and J are TRBV21-1 and TRBJ1-5; the table's D call, TRBD1, has no DNA check behind it. TRBV21-1 is annotated as a pseudogene. The CDR3 extends over 18 amino acids.

The rearrangement joins TRBV19 to TRBJ2-7; D tentatively fits TRBD1 or TRBD2 (5 bases each). V was trimmed by 1 base and J by 5 bases, leaving 15 bases between them. CDR3 length: 15 residues. The germline V gene encodes CDR1 LNHDA and CDR2 SQIVND (reference sequence). The DNA for the CDR3 is TGTGCCAGTAGTATAGCTGGGACCTACCTGAACGAGCAGTACTTC. Residues: CASSIAGTYLNEQYF.

V is TRBV24-1 and J is TRBJ2-5; TRBD2 might be the D (5 bases). CDR3 length: 17 amino acids. Germline CDR1 reads KGHDR; CDR2 reads SFDVKD. V lost 3 bases and J lost 2, with 18 bases in between. The CDR3 nucleotides read TGTGCCACCAGTGATCCCCGTGCCGGGATTTCACAAGAGACCCAGTACTTC. Translating gives CATSDPRAGISQETQYF.

This chain uses TRBV5-5 with TRBJ2-5, with 8 bases lining up with TRBD1. The CDR3 loop spans 14 amino acids. V lost 4 bases to trimming and J lost 7 bases; unmatched junction nucleotides: 9. Germline values: CDR1 SGHKS, CDR2 YYEKEE (reference sequence). This CDR3 reads CASSQDRAMWTQYF. DNA for the CDR3: TGTGCCAGCAGCCAGGACAGGGCAATGTGGACCCAGTACTTC. The full variable domain, rest sourced from reference TRBV5-5 and TRBJ2-5, is DAGVTQSPTHLIKTRGQQVTLRCSPISGHKSVSWYQQVLGQGPQFIFQYYEKEERGRGNFPDRFSARQFPNYSSELNVNALLLGDSALYLCASSQDRAMWTQYFGPGTRLLVL.

The V and J genes are TRBV10-3 and TRBJ2-3; TRBD2 agrees at 9 bases. With 4 bases clipped from V and 3 bases from J, the junction kept 8 bases outside the gene matches. The germline V gene encodes CDR1 ENHRY and CDR2 SYGVKD. This CDR3 is built from 16 residues. This CDR3 is CAISGGLAGWTDTQYF. CDR3 sequence (DNA): TGTGCCATCAGTGGGGGACTAGCAGGGTGGACAGATACGCAGTATTTT.

J is TRBJ2-1 and V is TRBV5-4; 10 bases fit TRBD2. There are 19 residues in the CDR3. Germline-derived CDR1 and CDR2 are SGHNT and YYREEE (reference sequence). The ends lost 3 bases at V and 2 bases at J; junction bases unmatched: 14. In DNA, the CDR3 is TGTGCCAGCAGCTCGGGGCCAGCGGGAGGGAATAGCGCCTACAATGAGCAGTTCTTC. It codes for CASSSGPAGGNSAYNEQFF.

The rearrangement links TRBV6-2 or TRBV6-3 to TRBJ1-5; D not certain. Germline CDR1 and CDR2: MNHEY and SVGEGT. The CDR3 loop spans 12 amino acids. V gave up 2 bases and J gave up 5 bases, with 4 bases separating them. The CDR3 DNA follows: TGTGCCAGCAGTTACCCGGATCAGCCCCAGCATTTT. Protein: CASSYPDQPQHF.

This clone occurred a few times. The rearrangement links TRBV4-1 to TRBJ2-4, with 8 positions matching TRBD2. V gave up 7 bases and J gave up 4 bases; unmatched junction bases: 3. This CDR3 spans 13 amino acids. The V gene's germline CDR1 is MGHRA and CDR2 YSYEKL. The CDR3 DNA is TGCGCCAGCAAAGCTAGCGGGAAAAACATTCAGTACTTC. As protein: CASKASGKNIQYF.

The chain combines TRBV18 with TRBJ1-2; D is undetermined. Between the trimmed V and J ends, which lost 3 bases and 0 bases, there was a span of 14 bases. This CDR3 is 16 amino acids long. The germline gives CDR1 KGHSH, CDR2 LQKENI. The CDR3 sequence: CASSPIPEGTNYGYTF. CDR3 nucleotide sequence: TGTGCCAGCTCACCGATACCCGAAGGGACTAACTATGGCTACACCTTC.

The chain recombines TRBV19 with TRBJ2-2; D gene uncertain. Germline V CDR1 and CDR2: LNHDA, SQIVND (reference sequence). V lost 1 base, J lost 0 bases, and 3 bases lay in between. The CDR3 is 14 amino acids. In DNA form, the CDR3 reads TGTGCCAGTAGTATAGTGGCGAACACCGGGGAGCTGTTTTTT. Protein sequence: CASSIVANTGELFF.

The gene calls are TRBV5-6 and TRBJ2-5; D is perhaps TRBD2 (5 bases). The CDR3 loop spans 14 amino acids. Germline loops: CDR1 SGHDT, CDR2 YYEEEE. V shed 0 bases and J shed 4 bases, with 10 bases lying between them. Here the CDR3 reads CASSLAGWAETQYF. In DNA form, the CDR3 reads TGTGCCAGCAGCTTGGCGGGATGGGCAGAGACCCAGTACTTC. Full variable domain (outside the CDR3, taken from reference TRBV5-6 and TRBJ2-5): DAGVTQSPTHLIKTRGQQVTLRCSPKSGHDTVSWYQQALGQGPQFIFQYYEEEERQRGNFPDRFSGHQFPNYSSELNVNALLLGDSALYLCASSLAGWAETQYFGPGTRLLVL.

The chain carries TRBV7-8 and TRBJ2-1; 10 positions match TRBD1. Trimming at V came to 4 bases and at J to 4 bases, leaving 1 base not matched to a gene. Germline V gene data show CDR1 as SGHVS and CDR2 as FQNEAQ. The CDR3 runs 14 residues. CDR3: CASSWDRGYNEQFF. CDR3 in DNA: TGTGCCAGCAGCTGGGACAGGGGATACAATGAGCAGTTCTTC.

The chain is built from TRBV28 and TRBJ2-1; D may be TRBD1 (5 bases). Germline CDR1 MDHEN, CDR2 SYDVKM. V shed 4 bases and J shed 6 bases, with 16 bases lying between them. CDR3 length: 15 residues. The CDR3 is CASSWGHGKVNEQFF. The CDR3 nucleotides read TGTGCCAGCAGTTGGGGCCACGGTAAAGTCAATGAGCAGTTCTTC.